The subject of this entry is one T cell receptor (beta chain). The antigen remains undetermined. The data were obtained in a study of cytomegalovirus exposure and HLA in healthy donors. Study observations and caveats: The study designated 164 TCR beta chains cytomegalovirus-associated.

Germline lookup yields CDR1 SGHRS and CDR2 YFSETQ. The CDR3 has 17 residues. The J segment lost 1 base and the V segment lost 0 bases, leaving 9 bases of the junction unmatched. In the PCR, 60 Vbeta and 13 Jbeta primers were used. Only in-frame clones appear in the TCRdb table, and some are missing; sequencing was by immunoSEQ multiplex PCR. The table records approximately 190,000 clones, roughly 76% of them present only once. The sample comprised PBMCs. The chain employs TRBV5-1 and TRBJ1-1; 7 bases align to TRBD1. The receptor comes from a man in his forties in good health and CMV-seropositive. The CDR3 loop reads CASSLGTSRTGNTEAFF. CDR3 nucleotide sequence: TGCGCCAGCAGCTTGGGAACGTCTCGGACAGGGAACACTGAAGCTTTCTTT.